This TCR beta chain emerged from a study of cytomegalovirus exposure and HLA in healthy donors. This clone was counted once. Its antigen is undetermined. The study ran its PCR with 60 Vbeta and 13 Jbeta primers. The assay was immunoSEQ multiplex PCR, and TCRdb's table has in-frame clones only and misses some. The data show 65,000 to 80,000 clones, over 70% seen once. Findings and caveats of the study: It was reportedly the case that the classifier diagnosed cytomegalovirus status with high specificity and sensitivity. When a later analysis was performed, an Asian-associated ancestry cluster reportedly had fewer N-insertions than the roughly 700-donor mean.

The CDR3 length is 13 residues. Deletions cut 4 bases from V and 0 bases from J, with 6 bases between. Looked up from germline, CDR1 is SGHRS and CDR2 is YFSETQ. This sequence was found in a woman between 40 and 55 years old in good health and CMV-seropositive. Sequencing input: PBMCs. The chain employs TRBV5-1 and TRBJ2-3; D unresolved. The CDR3 DNA sequence: TGCGCCAGCAGCCACAGCAGCACAGATACGCAGTATTTT. The encoded protein is CASSHSSTDTQYF. Variable domain in full (rest from reference TRBV5-1 and TRBJ2-3): KAGVTQTPRYLIKTRGQQVTLSCSPISGHRSVSWYQQTPGQGLQFLFEYFSETQRNKGNFPGRFSGRQFSNSRSEMNVSTLELGDSALYLCASSHSSTDTQYFGPGTRLTVL.